This T cell receptor beta chain originates from a study of a mutant IDH1 vaccine in newly diagnosed glioma. Study summary: Those enrolled had earlier been treated with radiotherapy, temozolomide, or both, mostly both.

Points from the study as a whole: In roughly 93% of patients, immune responses induced by the vaccine occurred.

Points on this clone: Its antigen remains unidentified.

V shed 3 bases and J shed 11 bases, with 17 bases lying between them. Germline CDR1 and CDR2: MNHNS and SASEGT. The CDR3 totals 14 residues. This table comes from immunoSEQ multiplex PCR, and its TCRdb copy is limited to in-frame clones, with some not included. The sample includes 9,500 to 13,000 clones, approximately 85% of them seen just once. As to time point: week 47, end of study. Each dose of the vaccine consisted of 300 ug of mutant IDH1 20-mer peptide, with topical imiquimod. Eight vaccine doses were administered to patients at weeks 1, 3, 5, 7, 11, 15, 19 and 23. This specimen consisted of PBMCs, obtained from a glioma patient whose treatment included an IDH1 peptide vaccine. This chain connects TRBV6-1 to TRBJ1-5; tentative D call: TRBD1 (5 bases). The sequence was obtained from a man aged 25-40 years with glioma. CDR3 protein: CASSDRDPAYSQHF. DNA for the CDR3: TGTGCCAGCAGTGACAGGGATCCCGCCTATTCCCAGCATTTT.